A selection of T cell receptor beta chains follows, all from one sample in a study of cytomegalovirus exposure and HLA in healthy donors. TCRdb's table, derived via immunoSEQ multiplex PCR, lists solely in-frame clones and lacks some. The repertoire includes just under 250,000 clones, 82% of them detected once, and around 5.4% sits in the top ten. The specimen was PBMCs. The receptor source for this set is a woman aged 40 to 49 in good health and CMV-seropositive. Each CDR3 is given with its conserved first and last residue. A D gene is named only where the DNA matches it firmly. Not every row has a clone size; where given, it reads once, few, many or a size class.

J	V	size	D	DNA	CDR3
TRBJ2-3	TRBV30	.	.	TGTGCCTGGAGTGTATTGAGGGGGATTCAGACAGATACGCAGTATTTT	CAWSVLRGIQTDTQYF
TRBJ2-2	TRBV9	.	.	TGTGCCAGCAGCGCGCGACAGACCACCGGGGAGCTGTTTTTT	CASSARQTTGELFF
TRBJ2-1	TRBV5-1	.	.	TGCGCCAGCCGGGAATTGGCGGGGGCAAACAATGAGCAGTTCTTC	CASRELAGANNEQFF
TRBJ2-5	TRBV19	.	TRBD2	TGTGCCAGTAGTCCCGGACTAGCGGGGCAAGAGACCCAGTACTTC	CASSPGLAGQETQYF
TRBJ2-1	TRBV18	.	TRBD1	TGTGCCAGCTCACCGGACAGGGGGAATGAGCAGTTCTTC	CASSPDRGNEQFF
TRBJ2-3	TRBV6-5	.	.	TGTGCCAGCAGAGAGCTTAGCACAGATACGCAGTATTTT	CASRELSTDTQYF
TRBJ1-2	TRBV7-2	.	TRBD1	TGTGCCAGCAGCTTAGCGGGACAGGGGGCTAACTATGGCTACACCTTC	CASSLAGQGANYGYTF
TRBJ2-3	TRBV7-2	.	TRBD2	TGTGCCAGCAGCGCAATTAGCGGGTCTGGGGATACGCAGTATTTT	CASSAISGSGDTQYF
TRBJ2-7	TRBV25-1	.	.	TGTGCCAGCAGCTCGACAGCGACCTACGAGCAGTACTTC	CASSSTATYEQYF
TRBJ1-3	TRBV4-2	.	.	TGTGCCAGCAGCCAGCGGGGGGCTGGAAACACCATATATTTT	CASSQRGAGNTIYF
TRBJ2-3	TRBV9	.	.	TGTGCCAGCAGCGTAGAGGCAGGAAGCACAGATACGCAGTATTTT	CASSVEAGSTDTQYF
TRBJ2-7	TRBV6-6	.	TRBD1	TGTGCCAGCAGTTACGTGACAGGGAGCTACGAGCAGTACTTC	CASSYVTGSYEQYF
TRBJ1-1	TRBV27	.	.	TGTGCCAGCAGTTCTCTCAGGGTGAACACTGAAGCTTTCTTT	CASSSLRVNTEAFF
TRBJ2-2	TRBV11-3	.	.	TGTGCCAGCAGCTTTGGGGGCCTGAACACCGGGGAGCTGTTTTTT	CASSFGGLNTGELFF
TRBJ2-7	TRBV9	.	TRBD2	TGTGCCAGCAGCCCCCGCGGGGGGGGCGTGACCTACGAGCAGTACTTC	CASSPRGGGVTYEQYF
TRBJ1-2	TRBV11-2	.	.	TGTGCCAGCAGCTCCTCCTTTGGGGCGGAAGGCTACACCTTC	CASSSSFGAEGYTF
TRBJ2-5	TRBV7-9	.	TRBD1	TGTGCCACCGAAGTAGGGGGCGCTCGGGAGACCCAGTACTTC	CATEVGGARETQYF
TRBJ1-5	TRBV10-2	.	TRBD1	TGCGCCAGCAGTGAGTCTGACAGGGGGCTAAGCAATCAGCCCCAGCATTTT	CASSESDRGLSNQPQHF
TRBJ1-4	TRBV2	.	.	TGTGCCAGCATCCGAGTCCCAACTAATGAAAAACTGTTTTTT	CASIRVPTNEKLFF
TRBJ2-5	TRBV4-1	.	.	TGCGCCAGCAGCCAAGAGGCTCGCCAAGAGACCCAGTACTTC	CASSQEARQETQYF
TRBJ2-3	TRBV15	.	.	TGTGCCACGACTAACGACAGGAGTTCTAGCACAGATACGCAGTATTTT	CATTNDRSSSTDTQYF
TRBJ2-7	TRBV5-1	.	.	TGCGCCAGCACCAGGGACACATCCTACGAGCAGTACTTC	CASTRDTSYEQYF
TRBJ2-1	TRBV19	.	TRBD2	TGTGCCAGTAGTAATCTTGGGACTAGCCCTATTATTCAGTTCTTC	CASSNLGTSPIIQFF
TRBJ2-7	TRBV7-8	once	TRBD1	TGTGCCAGCAGCTTAATCCCCGCCGGGACAGGTAACGAGCAGTACTTC	CASSLIPAGTGNEQYF
TRBJ1-1	TRBV19	few	TRBD1	TGTGCCAGTAGTAGGACAGGGAACACTGAAGCTTTCTTT	CASSRTGNTEAFF
TRBJ1-2	TRBV5-1	.	.	TGCGCCAGCAGCGACCATCCGCAGGGGCCGGCGGGTGGCTACACCTTC	CASSDHPQGPAGGYTF
TRBJ2-3	TRBV5-1	.	.	TGCGCCAGCAGCTTGGAGACTAGCACAGATACGCAGTATTTT	CASSLETSTDTQYF
TRBJ1-1	TRBV9	.	TRBD1	TGTGCCAGCAGCGACCGACAGGGGGCGCGTTCGACTGAAGCTTTCTTT	CASSDRQGARSTEAFF
TRBJ2-6	TRBV7-8	.	.	TGTGCCAGCAGCTTAGTTCTGCGGTCTGGGGCCAACGTCCTGACTTTC	CASSLVLRSGANVLTF
TRBJ2-6	TRBV4-3	.	TRBD1	TGCGCCAGCAGCCAAACGGGACAGGCCCGCTCTGGGGCCAACGTCCTGACTTTC	CASSQTGQARSGANVLTF
TRBJ2-7	TRBV12-5	.	.	TGTGCTAGTGAGGGGTCCTACGAGCAGTACTTC	CASEGSYEQYF
TRBJ1-2	TRBV4-1	.	.	TGCGCCAGCAGCCAATTCCGGGGGACGCCCCTAGGCAGGAACTATGGCTACACCTTC	CASSQFRGTPLGRNYGYTF
TRBJ1-1	TRBV6-5	few	.	TGTGCCAGCAGCGCATCAGGGGTGAACACTGAAGCTTTCTTT	CASSASGVNTEAFF
TRBJ2-7	TRBV7-8	.	.	TGTGCCAGCAGCTTCTCTCCCCCACATTACGAGCAGTACTTC	CASSFSPPHYEQYF
TRBJ1-2	TRBV7-9	once	.	TGTGCCAGCAGCCCCGGGAAGGTTTTAGGTGGCTACACCTTC	CASSPGKVLGGYTF
TRBJ2-7	TRBV18	.	TRBD2	TGTGCCAGCTCACCACCGGCGGGGGGCTCCTACGAGCAGTACTTC	CASSPPAGGSYEQYF
TRBJ2-5	TRBV4-1	once	TRBD1	TGCGCCAGCAGCCAATCCCCCGACAGGGGCAAAGAGACCCAGTACTTC	CASSQSPDRGKETQYF
TRBJ2-2	TRBV9	.	.	TGTGCCAGCAGAATCCTCGAGGGCCCCACCGGGGAGCTGTTTTTT	CASRILEGPTGELFF
TRBJ1-4	TRBV4-1	.	TRBD1	TGCGCCAGCAGCCGAAGGACAGGCTTAAATGAAAAACTGTTTTTT	CASSRRTGLNEKLFF
TRBJ2-6	TRBV27	.	.	TGTGCCAGCAGTTACCAGGGGATCGGGGCCAACGTCCTGACTTTC	CASSYQGIGANVLTF
TRBJ1-2	TRBV7-8	few	.	TGTGCCAGCAGCTCACCGACAGGATATGGCTACACCTTC	CASSSPTGYGYTF
TRBJ1-1	TRBV29-1	.	.	TGCAGCGCCAACAGGGCTCGGGGCACTGAAGCTTTCTTT	CSANRARGTEAFF
TRBJ1-1	TRBV5-4	.	.	TGTGCCAGCAGCTTGGCCCCCGGAGGGCCGAACACTGAAGCTTTCTTT	CASSLAPGGPNTEAFF
TRBJ2-1	TRBV9	.	TRBD1	TGTGCCAGCAGCATTGGACAGGGGTTGCACAATGAGCAGTTCTTC	CASSIGQGLHNEQFF